This is a list of T cell receptor beta chains from one sample in a study of shared clonotypes between healthy human individuals. Libraries were prepared by immunoSEQ multiplex PCR; TCRdb keeps only in-frame clonotypes and omits some of them. The sample shows over a million clones, 95% to 97% of them seen only once. Sequenced sample: naive CD4+ T cells sorted from blood. These receptors were taken from a man aged 30 to 45 in good health. Both conserved end residues are part of each CDR3. The D gene is left open where the match is weak. Clone size is shown for a subset of rows, as once, few, many or a class of expanded clone.

TRBD1,TRBJ1-4,.,TRBV15,TGTGCCACCAGCAGAGAGGACAGGGTTGGAGAAAAACTGTTTTTT,CATSREDRVGEKLFF
.,TRBJ2-1,.,TRBV5-6,TGTGCCAGCAGCCCCCCGGTCCCGGGCCTTAAGTTCTTC,CASSPPVPGLKFF
.,TRBJ2-3,.,TRBV30,TGTGCCTGGAGTGGTCTACTGGGTGCAGATACGCAGTATTTT,CAWSGLLGADTQYF
TRBD2,TRBJ2-1,.,TRBV11-2,TGTGCCAGCAGCGACCCAAGGACTAGCAATGAGCAGTTCTTC,CASSDPRTSNEQFF
.,TRBJ2-1,.,TRBV7-8,TGTGCCAGCAGCCCGGGACATAGGGAGGTCAATGAGCAGTTCTTC,CASSPGHREVNEQFF
.,TRBJ2-2,.,TRBV18,TGTGCCAGCTCACCCCTATTTGGGGGAGGAACCGGGGAGCTGTTTTTT,CASSPLFGGGTGELFF
.,TRBJ2-1,.,TRBV12-5,TGTGCTAGTGGTCAGACTAGGGGGATCCCGCTTCCTAACAATGAGCAGTTCTTC,CASGQTRGIPLPNNEQFF
TRBD2,TRBJ2-2,once,TRBV19,TGTGCCAGTAGTATTCTATTTGCGGGAGTGGCTTGGACGAACACCGGGGAGCTGTTTTTT,CASSILFAGVAWTNTGELFF
.,TRBJ2-6,.,TRBV10-3,TGTGCCATCAGTGATAGAGTTGCTGGGGCCAACGTCCTGACTTTC,CAISDRVAGANVLTF
.,TRBJ1-1,.,TRBV5-4,TGTGCCAGCAGCTCACCTGCAGGGTGGAACACTGAAGCTTTCTTT,CASSSPAGWNTEAFF
.,TRBJ2-3,few,TRBV18,TGTGCCAGCTCACCACCGGACGGTACTAGCACAGATACGCAGTATTTT,CASSPPDGTSTDTQYF
.,TRBJ2-3,.,TRBV28,TGTGCCAGCATTCGTGGGGGGACCGCAGATACGCAGTATTTT,CASIRGGTADTQYF
.,TRBJ1-3,.,TRBV28,TGTGCCAGTTATTCCTCTGGAAACACCATATATTTT,CASYSSGNTIYF
.,TRBJ2-3,.,TRBV29-1,TGCAGCGTTGGCCTAAGCACAGATACGCAGTATTTT,CSVGLSTDTQYF
.,TRBJ2-1,.,TRBV6-1,TGTGCCAGCACGGCGGACAGCTCCTACAATGAGCAGTTCTTC,CASTADSSYNEQFF
.,TRBJ2-5,.,TRBV5-5,TGTGCCAGCAGCTTATCCTTTCTAGAGACCCAGTACTTC,CASSLSFLETQYF
.,TRBJ2-2,.,TRBV5-4,TGTGCCAGCAGCTTCCCGGGACAGAACACCGGGGAGCTGTTTTTT,CASSFPGQNTGELFF
TRBD2,TRBJ2-2,.,TRBV27,TGTGCCAGCAGTCTCGGACTAGCGGGGAAGAACACCGGGGAGCTGTTTTTT,CASSLGLAGKNTGELFF
.,TRBJ1-5,.,TRBV6-1,TGTGCCAGCAGTGTATTACCTTCCCCCCCGGGACGTAATCAGCCCCAGCATTTT,CASSVLPSPPGRNQPQHF
TRBD1,TRBJ2-4,.,TRBV10-1,TGCGCCAGCAGTGAGGACCCGACAGGGAACATTCAGTACTTC,CASSEDPTGNIQYF
TRBD2,TRBJ2-1,.,TRBV23-1,TGCGCCAGCAGCATCGACACCGACCTTTGGATCCCTAGCGGGGTCAATGAGCAGTTCTTC,CASSIDTDLWIPSGVNEQFF
.,TRBJ2-2,.,TRBV6-1,TGTGCCAGCAGACTCGTAGAGCCCGGGGAGCTGTTTTTT,CASRLVEPGELFF
.,TRBJ1-4,.,TRBV7-2,TGTGCCAGCAGCTTAGGAACAGGGCGGTATGAAAAACTGTTTTTT,CASSLGTGRYEKLFF
.,TRBJ2-1,.,TRBV10-3,TGTGCCATCAGTGAGTCGCGCAATAACAATGAGCAGTTCTTC,CAISESRNNNEQFF
.,TRBJ1-1,.,TRBV14,TGTGCCAGCAGCCGAAGCCCCCGGCCGACTTACCTACGGGCTTTCTTT,CASSRSPRPTYLRAFF
.,TRBJ2-2,.,TRBV18,TGTGCCAGCTCAGCGACAGGCCCACATCTGAACACCGGGGAGCTGTTTTTT,CASSATGPHLNTGELFF
TRBD2,TRBJ2-1,.,TRBV27,TGTGCCAGCAGCAAGGGACTAAACTGGGGCAATGAGCAGTTCTTC,CASSKGLNWGNEQFF
.,TRBJ2-1,.,TRBV19,TGTGCCAGTAGTATTAGGACCCGTGCCTACAATGAGCAGTTCTTC,CASSIRTRAYNEQFF
TRBD1,TRBJ1-1,once,TRBV7-2,TGTGCCAGCAGCTCCCAAGCAGGGGGCACTGAAGCTTTCTTT,CASSSQAGGTEAFF
.,TRBJ2-3,.,TRBV2,TGTGCCAGCAGTGAGGACCTCACAGATACGCAGTATTTT,CASSEDLTDTQYF
TRBD1,TRBJ2-1,.,TRBV11-3,TGTGCCAGCAGCTTAAGAAGGACAGGCTCCTACAATGAGCAGTTCTTC,CASSLRRTGSYNEQFF
TRBD2,TRBJ2-1,once,TRBV10-2,TGCGCCGGCGGACTAGCGGGTGACAATGAGCAGTTCTTC,CAGGLAGDNEQFF
.,TRBJ2-1,.,TRBV7-3,TGTGCCAGCAGCTTACAACAGGGTGTGGGCTCCTACAATGAGCAGTTCTTC,CASSLQQGVGSYNEQFF
TRBD2,TRBJ2-1,.,TRBV5-1,TGCGCCAGCAGCTTCGGGACTAGCGGGAGAGTTAATGAGCAGTTCTTC,CASSFGTSGRVNEQFF
.,TRBJ1-4,.,TRBV11-2,TGTGCCAGCAGCCCTACAGGTGGGCGGAATGAAAAACTGTTTTTT,CASSPTGGRNEKLFF
.,TRBJ2-2,.,TRBV10-3,TGTGCCATCAGTGAGTTTCTCGCTAGCGCCAGAAAGAACACCGGGGAGCTGTTTTTT,CAISEFLASARKNTGELFF